The 14 T cell receptor beta chains given below trace back to one sample, sequenced in a study of cytomegalovirus exposure and HLA in healthy donors. TCRdb's table, derived via immunoSEQ multiplex PCR, lists solely in-frame clones and lacks some. The sample consists of a few hundred thousand clones, approximately 88% of them appearing once. The sequenced material came from PBMCs. Every receptor here comes from a young man in good health and CMV-seronegative.

This clone has just one count. This sequence joins TRBV5-6 and TRBJ1-1; D possibly corresponds to TRBD1 (5 bases). The CDR3 is 15 amino acids. V shed 7 bases and J shed 0 bases, with 16 bases lying between them. Germline V gene lookup returns CDR1 SGHDT and CDR2 YYEEEE. As DNA, the CDR3 is TGTGCCAGCTTATTCAGGGCCGCGTTGAACACTGAAGCTTTCTTT. Translating it yields CASLFRAALNTEAFF.

The V call is TRBV5-4, the J call TRBJ2-7, with D perhaps TRBD2 (6 bases). Germline CDR1 reads SGHNT; CDR2 reads YYREEE (reference sequence). This CDR3 contains 14 residues. V lost 4 bases and J 1 base, leaving 12 bases between the germline ends. CDR3 loop: CASSGVGGSYEQYF. CDR3 nucleotide sequence: TGTGCCAGCAGCGGGGTCGGGGGATCCTACGAGCAGTACTTC.

This clone has only one observation. This chain joins TRBV5-1 and TRBJ2-1; TRBD2 agrees at 8 bases. Germline CDR1 reads SGHRS; CDR2 reads YFSETQ. Trimming took 2 bases from V and 2 from J; bases not matched to a gene: 3. The CDR3 loop spans 15 amino acids. The CDR3 DNA reads TGCGCCAGCAGCTTTAGCGGGGCCACCTACAATGAGCAGTTCTTC. Translating it yields CASSFSGATYNEQFF.

The chain has TRBV2 and TRBJ1-2; 11 nucleotides line up with TRBD1. Germline assignment: CDR1 SNHLY and CDR2 FYNNEI. The length of the CDR3 is 16 residues. The V and J ends lost 5 bases and 1 base, in that order; junction bases with no gene match: 6. The DNA of the CDR3 is TGTGCCAGCAGTCCCAGGACAGGGGGCAGTAACTATGGCTACACCTTC. This translates into CASSPRTGGSNYGYTF.

V is TRBV5-4 and J is TRBJ2-7; 12 bases map to TRBD2. Germline loops: CDR1 SGHNT, CDR2 YYREEE (reference sequence). Losses at the gene ends were 1 base for V and 7 bases for J; bases not matched to a gene: 6. The length of the CDR3 is 15 residues. The DNA for the CDR3 is TGTGCCAGCAGCTTGACACTAGCGGGGGGCGTAGAGCAGTACTTC. Translated: CASSLTLAGGVEQYF.

The chain carries TRBV5-6 and TRBJ2-2, with TRBD1 matching 8 bases. Germline V lookup: CDR1 SGHDT, CDR2 YYEEEE. Trimming removed 6 bases from V and 0 bases from J; junction bases left unmatched: 7. The CDR3 is 16 residues long. This chain's CDR3 is CASIDRGLPNTGELFF. The CDR3 nucleotides read TGTGCCAGCATTGACAGGGGCCTACCGAACACCGGGGAGCTGTTTTTT.

This clone was seen a few times. The chain is built from TRBV11-2 and TRBJ2-7, with TRBD2 as a possible D gene (5 bases). This CDR3 has 12 residues. Germline V gene data show CDR1 as SGHAT and CDR2 as FQNNGV. The germline V and J ends were trimmed by 5 bases and 3 bases, with 8 bases remaining between them. The CDR3 is CASSIGGYEQYF. The CDR3 DNA reads as TGTGCCAGCAGCATCGGAGGCTACGAGCAGTACTTC.

The rearrangement links TRBV6-5 to TRBJ2-3; 9 positions match TRBD2. Germline V gene data show CDR1 as MNHEY and CDR2 as SVGAGI. J lost 5 bases, V lost 6 bases, and 6 bases had no gene match. The CDR3 is 14 amino acids. The CDR3 loop is CASRVGSGGDTQYF. Written as DNA, the CDR3 is TGTGCCAGCAGGGTCGGTAGCGGGGGAGATACGCAGTATTTT.

J is TRBJ1-1 and V is TRBV5-6; 9 bases are shared with TRBD1. V lost 4 bases and J lost 4; bases outside the gene matches: 2. There are 13 residues in the CDR3. Germline loops: CDR1 SGHDT, CDR2 YYEEEE. The CDR3 sequence is CASSRDRVTEAFF. The CDR3 DNA sequence: TGTGCCAGCAGCAGGGACAGGGTCACTGAAGCTTTCTTT.

The rearrangement uses TRBV5-4 and TRBJ2-1; TRBD2 agrees at 7 bases. J was trimmed by 3 bases and V by 0 bases; bases with no gene match: 15. This CDR3 is 19 amino acids long. CDR1 and CDR2 from the germline V gene are SGHNT and YYREEE (reference sequence). In nucleotides, the CDR3 is TGTGCCAGCAGCTTGGTGTCTAGCGGCCTGATCGCGTTCTACAATGAGCAGTTCTTC. This sequence encodes CASSLVSSGLIAFYNEQFF. The full variable domain, completed using reference TRBV5-4 and TRBJ2-1, is ETGVTQSPTHLIKTRGQQVTLRCSSQSGHNTVSWYQQALGQGPQFIFQYYREEENGRGNFPPRFSGLQFPNYSSELNVNALELDDSALYLCASSLVSSGLIAFYNEQFFGPGTRLTVL.

As regards this clone: Different DNA sequences within this sample yield the same CDR3. V gene TRBV7-2 combines with J gene TRBJ1-5; a possible D gene is TRBD1 (6 bases). CDR3 length: 13 amino acids. Germline CDR1 and CDR2: SGHTA and FQGNSA. Deletions cut 5 bases from V and 5 bases from J, with 10 bases between. Here the CDR3 reads CASSLKGDQPQHF. CDR3 bases: TGTGCCAGCAGCCTTAAGGGGGATCAGCCCCAGCATTTT.

In DNA, the CDR3 is TGTGCCAGCAGCCCGACAGGGGGTCAGCCCCAGCATTTT. Amino acid sequence: CASSPTGGQPQHF. The V gene is TRBV9, the J gene TRBJ1-5, with 9 bases matching TRBD1. Per the germline V gene, CDR1 is SGDLS and CDR2 is YYNGEE. V trimming: 4 bases; J trimming: 6 bases; junction bases outside the gene matches: 2. The CDR3 has 13 amino acids.

This clone was seen a single time. V gene TRBV7-9 combines with J gene TRBJ1-2; D may be TRBD1 (5 bases). The V gene's germline CDR1 is SEHNR and CDR2 FQNEAQ (reference sequence). The V and J ends lost 1 base and 14 bases respectively, with 14 bases between them. The CDR3 is made up of 12 amino acids. The CDR3 coding sequence is TGTGCCAGCAGCTTAGATCAGGGTTCCAGGACCTTC. As protein: CASSLDQGSRTF.

CDR3 nucleotide sequence: TGTGCCAGCACCCTCCAGGGCGATTTTCAGCCCCAGCATTTT. Translation gives CASTLQGDFQPQHF. The gene calls are TRBV5-4 and TRBJ1-5; tentative D call: TRBD1 (5 bases). V lost 6 bases, J lost 6 bases, and 16 bases lay in between. CDR3 length: 14 amino acids. CDR1 and CDR2 (germline): SGHNT, YYREEE (reference sequence). Together with reference TRBV5-4 and TRBJ1-5, the CDR3 gives the full variable domain: ETGVTQSPTHLIKTRGQQVTLRCSSQSGHNTVSWYQQALGQGPQFIFQYYREEENGRGNFPPRFSGLQFPNYSSELNVNALELDDSALYLCASTLQGDFQPQHFGDGTRLSIL.